The next 4 T cell receptor beta chains were all read from a single sample in a study of tumor-infiltrating lymphocytes in oesophageal squamous cell carcinoma. TCRdb re-called the PCR reads through MiXCR, storing one row per CDR3 protein. In the table there are about 24,000 distinct CDR3 sequences, about two fifths of which are singletons. What was sequenced was esophageal tumor tissue. Receptor source: a male donor with esophageal squamous cell carcinoma.

There are many counts of this clonotype. The rearrangement joins TRBV24-1 to TRBJ2-7; perhaps TRBD1 as D (6 bases). V was pared by 2 bases and J by 1 base, with 8 bases between. The length of the CDR3 is 14 residues. The germline gives CDR1 KGHDR, CDR2 SFDVKD. This CDR3 reads CATSDSDRSYEQYF. DNA of the CDR3: TGTGCCACCAGTGATTCAGACAGGTCCTACGAGCAGTACTTC.

The gene calls are TRBV20-1 and TRBJ1-1; D not resolved. The CDR3 spans 13 residues. V was shortened by 3 bases and J by 4 bases, with 12 bases between the two germline ends. In germline, CDR1 is DFQATT, CDR2 SNEGSKA (reference sequence). The CDR3 DNA reads TGCAGTGCTAGCAAGGGTGAGGGCACTGAAGCTTTCTTT. Translation: CSASKGEGTEAFF.

This clonotype has a handful of counts. This rearrangement joins TRBV6-5 to TRBJ1-1; no firm D call. The CDR3 sequence is 14 residues long. Germline V CDR1 and CDR2: MNHEY, SVGAGI. Trimming stripped 6 bases from V and 2 bases from J, with 13 bases between. CDR3 DNA sequence: TGTGCCAGCAGCGAACGGGGTTATAACACTGAAGCTTTCTTT. Protein sequence: CASSERGYNTEAFF.

The V gene is TRBV9, the J gene TRBJ2-7; a possible D gene is TRBD1 (6 bases). The V end was cut by 4 bases, the J end by 7 bases, with 12 bases between. The CDR3 length is 12 residues. The germline CDR1 and CDR2 sequences are SGDLS and YYNGEE. The CDR3 bases are TGTGCCAGCAGCACCATAGGGGGAGAGCAGTACTTC. This gives the protein CASSTIGGEQYF.